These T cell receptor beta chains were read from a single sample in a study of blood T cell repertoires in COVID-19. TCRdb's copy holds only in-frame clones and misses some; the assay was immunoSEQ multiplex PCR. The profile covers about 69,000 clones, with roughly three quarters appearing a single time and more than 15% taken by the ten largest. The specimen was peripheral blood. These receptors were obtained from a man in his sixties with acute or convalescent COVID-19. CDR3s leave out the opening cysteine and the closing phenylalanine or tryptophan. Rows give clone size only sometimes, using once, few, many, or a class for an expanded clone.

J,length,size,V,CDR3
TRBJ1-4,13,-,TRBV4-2,ASSQATGGHEKLF
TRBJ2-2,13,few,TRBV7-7,ASSPIQGAPGELF
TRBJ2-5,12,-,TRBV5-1,ASSLVSGKETQY
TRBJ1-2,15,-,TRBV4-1,ASSQTMDLAFRYGYT
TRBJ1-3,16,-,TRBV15,ATSGRTPRTGSGNTIY
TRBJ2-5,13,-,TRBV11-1,ASSFAGAAGETQY
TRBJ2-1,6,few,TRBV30,ASGGVI
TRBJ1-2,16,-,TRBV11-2,ASSLGAGGLESNYGYT
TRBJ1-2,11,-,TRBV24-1,ATSEEASYGYT
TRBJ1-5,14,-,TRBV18,ASSPVSGGSNQPQH
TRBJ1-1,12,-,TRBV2,ASSEGQLGTEAF